This T cell receptor (beta chain) appears in the sequencing data of a study of T cell repertoires in cytomegalovirus infection. In this sample, this clonotype turned up a few times. This CDR3 is 14 amino acids long. Trimming took off 1 base at V and 1 base at J, with 7 bases between the two ends. Germline V lookup: CDR1 MNHNS, CDR2 SASEGT. TCRdb reprocessed the reads via MiXCR and lists one record per CDR3 protein. This sample carries 200,000 to 300,000 distinct CDR3 sequences, about an eighth of them seen once, and the ten largest clones take around 8.7%. The V gene is TRBV6-1, the J gene TRBJ1-1; D is ambiguous. Sequencing was performed on PBMCs. The source of this sequence is a human donor in good health (CMV status not recorded). Some clones in this sample may be carry-over from other donors' samples. CDR3 amino acids: CASSEGLENTEAFF. CDR3 nucleotide sequence: TGTGCCAGCAGTGAAGGTTTGGAGAACACTGAAGCTTTCTTT.